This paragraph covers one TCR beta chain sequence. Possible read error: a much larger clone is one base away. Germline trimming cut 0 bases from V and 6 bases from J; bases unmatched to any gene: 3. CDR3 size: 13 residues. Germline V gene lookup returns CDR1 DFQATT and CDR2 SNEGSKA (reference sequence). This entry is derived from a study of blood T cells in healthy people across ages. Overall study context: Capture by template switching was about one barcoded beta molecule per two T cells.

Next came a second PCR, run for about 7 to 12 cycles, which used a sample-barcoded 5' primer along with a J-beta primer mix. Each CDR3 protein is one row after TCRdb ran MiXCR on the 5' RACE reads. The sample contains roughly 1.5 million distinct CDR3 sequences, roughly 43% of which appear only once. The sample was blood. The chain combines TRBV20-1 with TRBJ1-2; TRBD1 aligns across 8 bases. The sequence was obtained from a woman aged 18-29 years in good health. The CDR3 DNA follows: TGCAGTGCTAGAGAGTGGGGACAGGATGGCTACACCTTC. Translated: CSAREWGQDGYTF.